These 11 T cell receptor beta chains were sequenced from one sample in a study of low-dose radiotherapy and immunotherapy resistance in tumors. TRAV- and TRBV-specific primers, spanning alpha and beta chains, primed first-strand cDNA. The PCR that amplified TCRs ran for approximately 20 cycles, relying on a constant-region primer and a V-primer adapter. Via MiXCR, TCRdb re-called the reads, giving one row per CDR3 protein. Among tens of thousands of distinct CDR3 sequences listed, 20% to 25% were seen once. The time point denotes: after trial treatment. Treatment here: LDRT plus nivolumab, ipilimumab, low-dose cyclophosphamide and aspirin (RACIN trial). Sequencing was performed on PBMCs, taken after low-dose radiotherapy plus immunotherapy. Source of these receptors: a female donor with ovarian cancer.

There are many counts of this clonotype. V and J are TRBV6-2 or TRBV6-3 and TRBJ2-1, with TRBD1 as a possible D gene (6 bases). The CDR3 loop spans 14 amino acids. Germline lookup yields CDR1 MNHEY and CDR2 SVGEGT. Trimming took off 5 bases at V and 4 bases at J, with 12 bases between the two ends. The CDR3 DNA sequence: TGTGCCAGCAGTAAACCACAGGGTTACAATGAGCAGTTCTTC. Translated: CASSKPQGYNEQFF.

The sample holds many counts of this clonotype. The DNA of the CDR3 is TGTGCCAGCAGGAGCCACGGACAGGGCAGGGATTCTGGAAACACCATATATTTT. It encodes CASRSHGQGRDSGNTIYF. This chain connects TRBV12-3 or TRBV12-4 to TRBJ1-3, with 8 positions matching TRBD1. Trimming at V came to 6 bases and at J to 1 base, leaving 14 bases not matched to a gene. CDR3 length equals 18 residues.

This clonotype was detected a few times. The chain recombines TRBV5-1 with TRBJ2-5; no reliable D call. V dropped 0 bases and J dropped 5 bases, with 14 bases sitting between them. The germline gives CDR1 SGHRS, CDR2 YFSETQ. CDR3 length: 15 residues. The CDR3 coding sequence is TGCGCCAGCAGCTTGGGCAGGCTTGGGATGGAGACCCAGTACTTC. Translation: CASSLGRLGMETQYF.

In its sample, this clonotype was seen many times. The chain is built from TRBV12-3 or TRBV12-4 and TRBJ1-6, with 8 positions matching TRBD1. V gave up 5 bases and J gave up 5 bases; unmatched junction bases: 8. The CDR3 has 16 amino acids. The CDR3 loop is CASSATRTGNNSPLHF. CDR3 nucleotide sequence: TGTGCCAGCAGTGCGACTAGGACAGGGAATAATTCACCCCTCCACTTT.

Ten or more counts support this clonotype. The chain's CDR3 is CASSAHEISGVGFSSYEQYF. The CDR3 DNA follows: TGTGCCAGCAGCGCCCACGAAATTAGCGGCGTAGGATTTTCCTCCTACGAGCAGTACTTC. The chain has TRBV9 and TRBJ2-7; weak D call: TRBD2 (6 bases). V was clipped by 3 bases and J by 0 bases, with 28 bases between them. The CDR3 totals 20 residues. CDR1 is SGDLS and CDR2 is YYNGEE in the germline V gene.

There are many counts of this clonotype. The V call is TRBV19, the J call TRBJ2-2; D perhaps matches TRBD2 (7 bases). V was pared by 7 bases and J by 3 bases, with 18 bases between. This CDR3 has 16 residues. Germline values: CDR1 LNHDA, CDR2 SQIVND (reference sequence). The CDR3 spells CASNLNSGGYTGELFF. The DNA of the CDR3 is TGTGCCAGTAACCTTAACTCGGGGGGCTACACCGGGGAGCTGTTTTTT.

There are many counts of this clonotype. V is TRBV28 and J is TRBJ2-3, with 7 bases matching TRBD1. The length of the CDR3 is 15 residues. The V segment lost 3 bases and the J segment 1 base; nucleotides outside the gene matches: 4. CDR1 is MDHEN, CDR2 SYDVKM, per germline. The CDR3 bases are TGTGCCAGCAGTTTTAGGGGGCCTGGCACAGATACGCAGTATTTT. This translates into CASSFRGPGTDTQYF.

Only a few counts were recorded for this clonotype. This chain links TRBV23-1 with TRBJ1-2; D remains ambiguous. TRBV23-1 is filed as an ORF, its function uncertain. V was cut by 2 bases and J by 8 bases, with 18 bases left in between. The CDR3 loop spans 15 amino acids. CDR3 sequence (DNA): TGCGCCAGCAGTCAACCCTTCCTAAGAACGAGGGGCTACACCTTC. It encodes CASSQPFLRTRGYTF.

This clonotype was counted many times. The chain combines TRBV7-9 with TRBJ2-3; 9 bases align to TRBD2. Germline CDR1 reads SEHNR; CDR2 reads FQNEAQ (reference sequence). V lost 2 bases, J lost 5 bases, and 5 bases stayed unmatched. CDR3 size: 15 residues. CDR3 amino acids: CASSLPSGIIDTQYF. CDR3 nucleotides: TGTGCCAGCAGCTTACCTAGCGGGATTATAGATACGCAGTATTTT. The whole variable domain, filled in from reference TRBV7-9 and TRBJ2-3, reads DTGVSQNPRHKITKRGQNVTFRCDPISEHNRLYWYRQTLGQGPEFLTYFQNEAQLEKSRLLSDRFSAERPKGSFSTLEIQRTEQGDSAMYLCASSLPSGIIDTQYFGPGTRLTVL.

In its sample, this clonotype was seen many times. This sequence joins TRBV11-2 and TRBJ1-6; D is ambiguous. V lost 1 base and J 9 bases, leaving 13 bases between the germline ends. The CDR3 has 15 residues. The V gene's germline CDR1 is SGHAT and CDR2 FQNNGV. This chain's CDR3 is CASSLGRAASSPLHF. CDR3 DNA sequence: TGTGCCAGCAGCTTAGGGCGTGCAGCCAGTTCACCCCTCCACTTT.

Note on this clonotype: The likely explanation is a read error, given a far larger clone one base away. The gene calls are TRBV30 and TRBJ2-7; 8 nucleotides match TRBD2. The CDR3 contains 19 residues. CDR1 and CDR2 (germline): GTSNPN, SVGIG (reference sequence). Trimming took 0 bases from V and 7 from J; bases not matched to a gene: 23. The CDR3 bases are TGTGCCTGGAGTGTACGACGGGGGGAGCGGGAGTGGTCCTACAATGAGCAGTACTTC. Encoded protein: CAWSVRRGEREWSYNEQYF.